Listed here are 4 T cell receptor beta chains from one sample, sequenced in a study of T cells after yellow fever vaccination. A single record per CDR3 protein comes from TCRdb applying MiXCR to the 5' RACE reads. The table lists 150,000 to 200,000 distinct CDR3 sequences, 9.3% of them singletons, with around 35% in the top ten. The sequencing used CD8+ T cells sorted from PBMCs, collected 45 days after the yellow fever booster vaccination. The receptors come from a man aged 18 to 30 who received the YFV17D yellow fever vaccine.

The chain links TRBV5-1 to TRBJ1-1, with a weak D call TRBD1 (6 bases). From germline, CDR1 is SGHRS and CDR2 YFSETQ. The CDR3 is 15 amino acids. Trimming took 0 bases from V and 4 from J, leaving 13 bases between them. CDR3 sequence (DNA): TGCGCCAGCAGCTTGGTCACAGGGATGGGCACTGAAGCTTTCTTT. Protein sequence: CASSLVTGMGTEAFF. The full variable domain, its missing parts supplied by reference TRBV5-1 and TRBJ1-1, is KAGVTQTPRYLIKTRGQQVTLSCSPISGHRSVSWYQQTPGQGLQFLFEYFSETQRNKGNFPGRFSGRQFSNSRSEMNVSTLELGDSALYLCASSLVTGMGTEAFFGQGTRLTVV.

This clonotype was observed a few times. The V call is TRBV6-2 or TRBV6-3, the J call TRBJ1-4; D remains unclear. Trimming pared 0 bases from V and 0 bases from J, leaving 11 bases between. The CDR3 runs to 17 residues. CDR1 MNHEY and CDR2 SVGEGT come from the germline V gene. This chain's CDR3 is CASSYSKRGATNEKLFF. The DNA of the CDR3 is TGTGCCAGCAGTTACTCGAAGCGGGGAGCAACTAATGAAAAACTGTTTTTT.

This clonotype was picked up many times. The chain employs TRBV28 and TRBJ1-5; D not certain. The CDR3 length is 14 residues. Germline loops: CDR1 MDHEN, CDR2 SYDVKM. V was cut by 1 base and J by 4 bases, with 8 bases left in between. The CDR3 coding sequence is TGTGCCAGCAGTTTATACAGAGGAAATCAGCCCCAGCATTTT. It codes for CASSLYRGNQPQHF.

This clonotype occurred a few times. The rearrangement uses TRBV20-1 and TRBJ1-5; D remains unclear. CDR3 length: 18 residues. Trimming shortened V by 0 bases and J by 5 bases, and 23 bases separated the two germline ends. Per the germline V gene, CDR1 is DFQATT and CDR2 is SNEGSKA (reference sequence). The CDR3, as DNA: TGCAGTGCTAGAGATTCTGCTTCATCGGGGTACAGTTATCAGCCCCAGCATTTT. It yields the protein CSARDSASSGYSYQPQHF.